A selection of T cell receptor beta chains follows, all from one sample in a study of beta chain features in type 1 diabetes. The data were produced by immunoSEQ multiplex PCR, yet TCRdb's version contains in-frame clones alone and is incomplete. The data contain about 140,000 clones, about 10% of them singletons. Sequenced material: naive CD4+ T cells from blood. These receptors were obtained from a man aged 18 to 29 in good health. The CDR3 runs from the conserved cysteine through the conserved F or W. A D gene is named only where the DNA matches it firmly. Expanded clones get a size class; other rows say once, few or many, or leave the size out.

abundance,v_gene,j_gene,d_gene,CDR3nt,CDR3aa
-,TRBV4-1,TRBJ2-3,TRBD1,TGCGCCAGCAGCAAAGGAAATCAGGGGGCGAAGGGAGATACGCAGTATTTT,CASSKGNQGAKGDTQYF
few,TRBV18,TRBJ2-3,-,TGTGCCAGCTCACCCCGACAGGGAGGAGATACGCAGTATTTT,CASSPRQGGDTQYF
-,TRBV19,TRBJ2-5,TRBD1,TGTGCCAGTAGTGGGGACAGGGTAGGGGAGACCCAGTACTTC,CASSGDRVGETQYF
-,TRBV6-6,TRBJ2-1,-,TGTGCCGCCTGCCCGGGACAATACAATGAGCAGTTCTTC,CAACPGQYNEQFF
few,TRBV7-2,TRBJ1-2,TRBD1,TGTGCCAGCAGCTTCCGGACAGGGAACTATGGCTACACCTTC,CASSFRTGNYGYTF
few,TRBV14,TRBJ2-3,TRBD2,TGTGCCAGCAGCACCCGGGGGACTAGCGGGGGTCCAGATACGCAGTATTTT,CASSTRGTSGGPDTQYF
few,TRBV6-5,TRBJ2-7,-,TGTGCCAGCAGTTACACAGGCCGAGGTACCTACGAGCAGTACTTC,CASSYTGRGTYEQYF
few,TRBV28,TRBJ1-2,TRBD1,TGTGCCAGCAGGATCGGAGGGGCAGGGGGCGACAGTTCCGATGGCTACACCTTC,CASRIGGAGGDSSDGYTF
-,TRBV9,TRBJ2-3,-,TGTGCCAGCAGCCCCCGGGTCTACGACACAGATACGCAGTATTTT,CASSPRVYDTDTQYF
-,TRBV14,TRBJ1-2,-,TGTGCCAGCAGCCAAGACAGGACTTATGGCTACACCTTC,CASSQDRTYGYTF